The 5 T cell receptor beta chains below all came from one sample that was sequenced in a study of CD8+ T cells in alopecia areata. cDNA prepared by RNA extraction and subsequent reverse transcription served as the template for sequencing. Profiled with immunoSEQ multiplex PCR; TCRdb holds only in-frame clones, not every one. The table shows 90,000 to 100,000 clones, with 41% occurring only once. Sample: CD4+ T cells sorted from blood. The receptors were sampled from a human donor with alopecia areata.

This clone was picked up one time. The chain joins TRBV20-1 to TRBJ2-1; TRBD1 or TRBD2 may be the D gene (5 bases each). The V end was cut by 5 bases, the J end by 11 bases, with 13 bases between. The CDR3 has 11 residues. Germline V CDR1 and CDR2: DFQATT, SNEGSKA (reference sequence). The CDR3 protein is CSAPKGPQQFF. CDR3 DNA sequence: TGCAGTGCTCCGAAGGGACCTCAGCAGTTCTTC.

V and J are TRBV30 and TRBJ2-2; a weak D match, TRBD2 (6 bases). This CDR3 is 17 amino acids long. CDR1 and CDR2 from the germline V gene are GTSNPN and SVGIG (reference sequence). V lost 2 bases to trimming and J lost 1 base, with 17 bases between them. CDR3 DNA: TGTGCCTGGAGTCGAGCCCGCCTAGCGCTGAACACCGGGGAGCTGTTTTTT. Amino acid sequence: CAWSRARLALNTGELFF.

This clone came up once. This rearrangement joins TRBV5-6 to TRBJ2-7; maybe TRBD1 (5 bases). The germline gives CDR1 SGHDT, CDR2 YYEEEE. This CDR3 is 17 amino acids long. V lost 1 base to trimming and J lost 0 bases, with 17 bases between them. CDR3 region: CASSLFQTDSHSYEQYF. The CDR3 bases are TGTGCCAGCAGCTTGTTTCAGACAGATAGTCACTCCTACGAGCAGTACTTC.

This chain links TRBV30 with TRBJ2-5, with 9 bases matching TRBD1. This CDR3 has 13 residues. The V and J ends lost 4 bases and 9 bases, in that order; junction bases with no gene match: 9. Looked up from germline, CDR1 is GTSNPN and CDR2 is SVGIG (reference sequence). CDR3 sequence reads: CAWTGQGWLSQYF. CDR3 coding DNA: TGTGCCTGGACTGGACAGGGGTGGTTGTCCCAGTACTTC.

CDR3 nucleotide sequence: TGCGCCAGCAGCGGATCTGAGGGGGGGCTCGGCGAGCAGTACTTC. Protein sequence: CASSGSEGGLGEQYF. The genes are TRBV5-1 and TRBJ2-7; a weak D match, TRBD2 (7 bases). Germline CDR1 reads SGHRS; CDR2 reads YFSETQ. The germline V and J ends were trimmed by 4 bases and 6 bases, with 20 bases remaining between them. This CDR3 contains 15 residues. The entire variable domain, with the rest obtained from reference TRBV5-1 and TRBJ2-7, is as follows: KAGVTQTPRYLIKTRGQQVTLSCSPISGHRSVSWYQQTPGQGLQFLFEYFSETQRNKGNFPGRFSGRQFSNSRSEMNVSTLELGDSALYLCASSGSEGGLGEQYFGPGTRLTVT.